The entry below describes one T cell receptor beta chain. Its antigen remains unknown. These data belong to a study of cytomegalovirus exposure and HLA in healthy donors. CDR1 is SNHLY and CDR2 is FYNNEI in the germline V gene. V lost 6 bases and J lost 7; bases outside the gene matches: 11. The CDR3 has 14 amino acids. Study conclusions and caveats: Immune exposure data for these donors was limited to CMV serostatus. The study put 150 or so TCR beta chains on its list as cytomegalovirus-associated. Most TCR sequences proved rare, with some public TCRs found in many donors.

Amplification used 60 Vbeta primers and 13 Jbeta primers. The data were produced by immunoSEQ multiplex PCR, yet TCRdb's version contains in-frame clones alone and is incomplete. This sample has 100,000 to 150,000 clones, with 74% found just once. The chain joins TRBV2 to TRBJ1-2, with 7 positions matching TRBD1. The sequence was collected from a man aged 35 to 55 in good health and CMV-seropositive. The sample consisted of PBMCs. The CDR3 DNA sequence: TGTGCCAGCAGAGAAAACCCCGGGACAGCTGGCTACACCTTC. It codes for CASRENPGTAGYTF.